This TCR beta chain was profiled in a study of control samples from healthy donors and cancer patients. The method was immunoSEQ multiplex PCR; TCRdb's version includes in-frame clones alone and lacks a portion of them. The sample shows roughly 120,000 clones, about 89% of them seen only once. From germline, CDR1 is SNHLY and CDR2 FYNNEI. Trimming removed 4 bases from V and 7 bases from J, with 22 bases in between. The CDR3 runs to 17 residues. The origin of this receptor is a woman aged 50 to 65 in good health. The sequenced material came from blood. The gene calls are TRBV2 and TRBJ2-2; D uncertain. The CDR3 DNA is TGTGCCAGCAGTGGGGATACTACACCACGCTTGGACGGGGAGCTGTTTTTT. Encoded protein: CASSGDTTPRLDGELFF.